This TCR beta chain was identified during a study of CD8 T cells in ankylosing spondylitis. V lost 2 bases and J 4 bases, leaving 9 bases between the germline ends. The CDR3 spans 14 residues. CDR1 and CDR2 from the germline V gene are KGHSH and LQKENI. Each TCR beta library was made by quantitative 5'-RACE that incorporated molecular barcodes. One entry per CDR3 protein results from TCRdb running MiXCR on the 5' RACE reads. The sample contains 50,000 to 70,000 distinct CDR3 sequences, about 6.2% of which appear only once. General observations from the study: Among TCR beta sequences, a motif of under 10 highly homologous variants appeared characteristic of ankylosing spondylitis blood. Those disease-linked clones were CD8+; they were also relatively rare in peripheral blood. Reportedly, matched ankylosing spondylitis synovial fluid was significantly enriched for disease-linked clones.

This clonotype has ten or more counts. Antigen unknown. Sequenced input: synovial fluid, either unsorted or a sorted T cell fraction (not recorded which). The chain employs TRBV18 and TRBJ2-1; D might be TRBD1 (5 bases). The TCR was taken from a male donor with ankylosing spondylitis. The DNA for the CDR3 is TGTGCCAGCTCACCAAGGACACCATACAATGAGCAGTTCTTC. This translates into CASSPRTPYNEQFF.